These 8 T cell receptor beta chains were all obtained from the same sample, sequenced in a study of T cell changes during pregnancy in multiple sclerosis. The repertoire was sequenced with immunoSEQ multiplex PCR; TCRdb's copy has only in-frame clones and lacks some. The sample contains just over 60,000 clones, about 92% of which appear only once. Sequencing was performed on peripheral blood, taken in the second trimester of pregnancy. These receptor sequences come from a female donor in good health, enrolled as a control in a pregnancy study.

The chain employs TRBV7-2 and TRBJ2-2; 8 bases map to TRBD1. The CDR3 runs 15 residues. V lost 6 bases to trimming and J lost 4 bases; unmatched junction nucleotides: 7. Germline-derived CDR1 and CDR2 are SGHTA and FQGNSA. CDR3 bases: TGTGCCAGCAGGATTCCAGGGGGCGGCACCGGGGAGCTGTTTTTT. This sequence encodes CASRIPGGGTGELFF.

This CDR3 is CASSPAGEGAEAFF. The CDR3 region has the DNA TGTGCCAGCTCACCGGCAGGGGAGGGGGCTGAAGCTTTCTTT. V is TRBV18 and J is TRBJ1-1; D is perhaps TRBD1 (6 bases). The CDR3 contains 14 residues. The germline V gene has CDR1 KGHSH and CDR2 LQKENI. Trimming shortened V by 3 bases and J by 6 bases, and 14 bases separated the two germline ends.

V gene TRBV28 combines with J gene TRBJ2-7, with 8 bases that match TRBD1. J was trimmed by 12 bases and V by 7 bases; bases with no gene match: 14. Germline assignment: CDR1 MDHEN and CDR2 SYDVKM. The CDR3 length is 13 residues. CDR3 protein: CASTLQEDRVRYF. Here the CDR3 DNA reads TGTGCCAGCACCCTTCAAGAGGACAGGGTCCGGTACTTC. Filled out from reference TRBV28 and TRBJ2-7, the complete variable domain reads DVKVTQSSRYLVKRTGEKVFLECVQDMDHENMFWYRQDPGLGLRLIYFSYDVKMKEKGDIPEGYSVSREKKERFSLILESASTNQTSMYLCASTLQEDRVRYFGPGTRLTVT.

This chain joins TRBV4-1 and TRBJ1-6; D perhaps matches TRBD1 (5 bases). Trimming took off 4 bases at V and 2 bases at J, with 12 bases between the two ends. The germline gives CDR1 MGHRA, CDR2 YSYEKL. This CDR3 contains 16 residues. CDR3 bases: TGCGCCAGCAGCCCAAGTACAGGAGCCTATAATTCACCCCTCCACTTT. As protein: CASSPSTGAYNSPLHF.

The chain couples TRBV28 to TRBJ1-4; possible D gene TRBD1, 5 bases. Trimming left V 7 bases short and J 5 bases short, with 20 bases between. CDR1 is MDHEN and CDR2 is SYDVKM in the germline V gene. This CDR3 spans 16 amino acids. CDR3 residues: CASIPHGTHANEKLFF. CDR3 coding DNA: TGTGCCAGCATACCCCACGGGACTCACGCAAATGAAAAACTGTTTTTT.

This chain uses TRBV7-3 with TRBJ2-7; 12 nucleotides line up with TRBD1. Germline V CDR1 and CDR2: SGHTA, FQGTGA. The CDR3 is 17 amino acids. V gave up 3 bases and J gave up 1 base; unmatched junction bases: 7. CDR3 residues: CASSLGTGGEKSYEQYF. In DNA form, the CDR3 reads TGTGCCAGCAGCTTGGGGACAGGGGGCGAAAAGTCCTACGAGCAGTACTTC.

The chain uses TRBV5-4 and TRBJ2-3; 11 nucleotides line up with TRBD2. This CDR3 is built from 14 residues. Germline assignment: CDR1 SGHNT and CDR2 YYREEE (reference sequence). The trim removed 4 bases at V and 4 bases at J, leaving 2 bases unmatched. This CDR3 is CASSNSGGADTQYF. In DNA form, the CDR3 reads TGTGCCAGCAGCAATAGCGGGGGGGCAGATACGCAGTATTTT. Supplemented by reference TRBV5-4 and TRBJ2-3, the full variable domain reads ETGVTQSPTHLIKTRGQQVTLRCSSQSGHNTVSWYQQALGQGPQFIFQYYREEENGRGNFPPRFSGLQFPNYSSELNVNALELDDSALYLCASSNSGGADTQYFGPGTRLTVL.

The J gene is TRBJ2-7, the V gene TRBV5-4; 10 bases are shared with TRBD2. The junction had 5 bases not matched to a gene; V was cut back by 3 bases and J by 2 bases. The CDR3 length is 15 residues. CDR1 is SGHNT, CDR2 YYREEE, per germline (reference sequence). The DNA of the CDR3 is TGTGCCAGCAGCTCAGAGCGGGAGGGCCCCTACGAGCAGTACTTC. Residues: CASSSEREGPYEQYF.